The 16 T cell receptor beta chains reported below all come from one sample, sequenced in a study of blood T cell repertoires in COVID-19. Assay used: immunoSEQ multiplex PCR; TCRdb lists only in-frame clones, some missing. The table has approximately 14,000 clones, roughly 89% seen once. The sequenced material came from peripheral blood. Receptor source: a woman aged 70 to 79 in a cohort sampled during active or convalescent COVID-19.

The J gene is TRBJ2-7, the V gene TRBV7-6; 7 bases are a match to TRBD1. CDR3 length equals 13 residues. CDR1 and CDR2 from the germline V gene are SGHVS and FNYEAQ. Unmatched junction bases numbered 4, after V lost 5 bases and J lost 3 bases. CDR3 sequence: CASSRQGYYEQYF. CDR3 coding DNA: TGTGCCAGCAGCCGACAGGGCTACTACGAGCAGTACTTC.

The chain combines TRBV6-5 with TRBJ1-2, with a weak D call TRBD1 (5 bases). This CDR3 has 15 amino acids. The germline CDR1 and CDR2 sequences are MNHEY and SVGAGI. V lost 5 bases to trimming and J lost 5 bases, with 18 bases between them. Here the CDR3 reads CASSPARVQLYGYTF. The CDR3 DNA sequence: TGTGCCAGCAGTCCAGCCAGGGTGCAACTTTATGGCTACACCTTC.

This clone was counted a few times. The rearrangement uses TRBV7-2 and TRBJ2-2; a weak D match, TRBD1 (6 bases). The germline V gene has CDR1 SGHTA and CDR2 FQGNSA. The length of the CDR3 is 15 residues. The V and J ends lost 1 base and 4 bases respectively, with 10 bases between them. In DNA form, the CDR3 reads TGTGCCAGCAGCTTAGTGCCAGGGGCCACCGGGGAGCTGTTTTTT. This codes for CASSLVPGATGELFF.

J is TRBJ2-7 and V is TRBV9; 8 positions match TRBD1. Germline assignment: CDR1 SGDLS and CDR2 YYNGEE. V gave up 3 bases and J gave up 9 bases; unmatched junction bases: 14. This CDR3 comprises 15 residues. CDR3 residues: CASSGSGTGKEAQYF. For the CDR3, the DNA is TGTGCCAGCAGCGGATCCGGGACAGGAAAAGAGGCGCAGTACTTC.

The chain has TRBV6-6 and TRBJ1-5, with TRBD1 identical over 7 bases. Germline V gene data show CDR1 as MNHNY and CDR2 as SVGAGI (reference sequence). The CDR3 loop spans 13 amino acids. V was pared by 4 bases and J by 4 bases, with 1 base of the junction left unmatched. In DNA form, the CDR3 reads TGTGCCAGCAGTTCGACAGGGAATCAGCCCCAGCATTTT. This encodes CASSSTGNQPQHF.

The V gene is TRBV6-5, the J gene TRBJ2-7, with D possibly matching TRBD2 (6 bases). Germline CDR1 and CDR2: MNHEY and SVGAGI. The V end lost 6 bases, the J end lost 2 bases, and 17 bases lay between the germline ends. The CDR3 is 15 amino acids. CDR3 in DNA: TGTGCCAGCAGAACCGGAGGGCGGGGACCCTACGAGCAGTACTTC. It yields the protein CASRTGGRGPYEQYF.

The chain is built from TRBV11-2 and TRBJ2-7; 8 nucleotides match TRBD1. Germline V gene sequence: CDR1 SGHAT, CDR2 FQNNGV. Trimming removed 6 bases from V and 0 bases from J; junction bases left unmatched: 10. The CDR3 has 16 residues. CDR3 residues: CASRRPGQESSYEQYF. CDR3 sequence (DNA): TGTGCCAGCAGACGACCGGGACAGGAATCCTCCTACGAGCAGTACTTC.

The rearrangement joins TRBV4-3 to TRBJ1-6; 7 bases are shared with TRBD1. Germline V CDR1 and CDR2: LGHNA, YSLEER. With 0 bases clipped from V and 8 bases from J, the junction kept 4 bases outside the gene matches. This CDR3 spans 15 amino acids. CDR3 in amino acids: CASSQERGRHSPLHF. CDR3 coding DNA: TGCGCCAGCAGCCAAGAAAGGGGGCGGCATTCACCCCTCCACTTT.

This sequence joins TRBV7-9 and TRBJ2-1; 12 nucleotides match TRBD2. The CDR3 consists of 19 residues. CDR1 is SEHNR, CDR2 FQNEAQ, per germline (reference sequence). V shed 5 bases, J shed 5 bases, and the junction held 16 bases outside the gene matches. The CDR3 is CASSPGFIWSSGGDNEQFF. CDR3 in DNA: TGTGCCAGCAGCCCAGGGTTCATATGGTCTAGCGGGGGGGACAATGAGCAGTTCTTC.

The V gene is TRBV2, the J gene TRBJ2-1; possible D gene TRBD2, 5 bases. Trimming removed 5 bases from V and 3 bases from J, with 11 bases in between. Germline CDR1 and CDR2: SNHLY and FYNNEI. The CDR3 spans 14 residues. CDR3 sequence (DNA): TGTGCCAGCAGTCTTAAGCGGAGCTACAATGAGCAGTTCTTC. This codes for CASSLKRSYNEQFF.

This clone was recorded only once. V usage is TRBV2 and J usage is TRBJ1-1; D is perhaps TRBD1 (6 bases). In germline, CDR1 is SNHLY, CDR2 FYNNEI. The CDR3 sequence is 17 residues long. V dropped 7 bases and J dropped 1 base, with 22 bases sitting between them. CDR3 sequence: CASISGGRGVTNTEAFF. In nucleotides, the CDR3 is TGTGCCAGCATTAGCGGGGGGCGTGGAGTTACGAACACTGAAGCTTTCTTT.

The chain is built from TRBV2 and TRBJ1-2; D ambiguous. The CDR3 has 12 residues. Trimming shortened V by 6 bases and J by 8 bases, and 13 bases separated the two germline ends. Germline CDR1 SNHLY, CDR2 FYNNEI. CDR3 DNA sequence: TGTGCCAGCAGCGAATCCCGGGGAGGCTACACCTTC. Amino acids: CASSESRGGYTF.

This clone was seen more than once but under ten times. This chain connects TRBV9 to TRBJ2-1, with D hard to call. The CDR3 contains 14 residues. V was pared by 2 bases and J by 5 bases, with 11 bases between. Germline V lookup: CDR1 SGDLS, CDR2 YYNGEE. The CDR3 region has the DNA TGTGCCAGCAGCGTTACGGGTCTGAACAATGAGCAGTTCTTC. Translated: CASSVTGLNNEQFF.

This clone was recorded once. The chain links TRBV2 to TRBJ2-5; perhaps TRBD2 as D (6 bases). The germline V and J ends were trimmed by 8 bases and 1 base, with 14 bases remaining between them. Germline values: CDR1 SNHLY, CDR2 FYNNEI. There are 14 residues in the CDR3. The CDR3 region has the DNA TGTGCCAGCCTACCCGGGGGTGGCCAAGAGACCCAGTACTTC. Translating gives CASLPGGGQETQYF.

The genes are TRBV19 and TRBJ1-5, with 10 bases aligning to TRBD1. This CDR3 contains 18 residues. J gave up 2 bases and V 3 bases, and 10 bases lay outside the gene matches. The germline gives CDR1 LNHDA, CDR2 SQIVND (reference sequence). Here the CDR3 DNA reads TGTGCCAGTAGTATCGGGGGACCCGGGACAGGGGGCAATCAGCCCCAGCATTTT. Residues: CASSIGGPGTGGNQPQHF.

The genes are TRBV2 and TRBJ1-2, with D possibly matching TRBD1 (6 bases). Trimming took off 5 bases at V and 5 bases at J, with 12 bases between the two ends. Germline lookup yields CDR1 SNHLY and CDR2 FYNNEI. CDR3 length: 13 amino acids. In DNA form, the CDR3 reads TGTGCCAGCAGTTCCGGGACAAAGTATGGCTACACCTTC. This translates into CASSSGTKYGYTF.